This entry is about one T cell receptor (beta chain). This table comes from immunoSEQ multiplex PCR, and its TCRdb copy is limited to in-frame clones, with some not included. The table includes over 100,000 clones, approximately 89% detected once. Per germline, CDR1 MGHRA and CDR2 YSYEKL. Trimming at V came to 1 base and at J to 10 bases, leaving 9 bases not matched to a gene. This CDR3 contains 16 residues. This specimen belongs to a study of cytomegalovirus exposure and HLA in healthy donors. The receptor was derived from a woman between 18 and 29 years old in good health and CMV-seronegative. The material sequenced was PBMCs. The rearrangement joins TRBV4-1 to TRBJ1-6; 8 bases map to TRBD1. In nucleotides, the CDR3 is TGCGCCAGCAGCCAAGTCCCCGGACAGGGAGTATCACCCCTCCACTTT. Translating gives CASSQVPGQGVSPLHF.